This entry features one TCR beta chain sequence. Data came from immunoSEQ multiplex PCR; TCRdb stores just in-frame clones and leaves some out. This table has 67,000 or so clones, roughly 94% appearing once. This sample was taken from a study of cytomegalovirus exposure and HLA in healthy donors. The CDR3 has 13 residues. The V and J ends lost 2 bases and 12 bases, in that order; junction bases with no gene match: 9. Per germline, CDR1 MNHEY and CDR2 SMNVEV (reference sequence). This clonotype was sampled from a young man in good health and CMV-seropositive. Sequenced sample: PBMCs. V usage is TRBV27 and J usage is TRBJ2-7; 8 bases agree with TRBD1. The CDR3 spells CASSLSPWTGRYF. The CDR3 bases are TGTGCCAGCAGTTTAAGTCCCTGGACAGGGCGGTACTTC.